This T cell receptor (beta chain) was sequenced for a study of blood T cell repertoires in COVID-19. Looking at the study overall: PBMCs, B-cell-depleted T cells, or T cells were the source of the cDNA or gDNA that made up the material.

CDR3 length: 12 residues. The V gene lost 5 bases and the J gene lost 3 bases, with 10 bases spanning the gap. Germline V gene sequence: CDR1 SQVTM, CDR2 ANQGSEA. In the authors' methods: Estimation of nucleated cell counts relied on the amplification of reference gene primers. The data were produced by immunoSEQ multiplex PCR, yet TCRdb's version contains in-frame clones alone and is incomplete. Clone size and V and J calls were adopted from that table, with D and trimming inferred from the DNA. Of about 150,000 clones listed, almost 80% are singletons. The sequenced sample consisted of peripheral blood. The TCR originated in a man aged 45-65 years with active or convalescent COVID-19. This chain links TRBV29-1 with TRBJ1-1; TRBD1 is a possible D gene (6 bases). CDR3 nucleotide sequence: TGCAGCGTTATCGGACAGTACACTGAAGCTTTCTTT. This gives the protein CSVIGQYTEAFF.